A selection of T cell receptor beta chains follows, all from one sample in a study of TIL therapy for anti-PD-1-resistant metastatic lung cancer. The protocol was immunoSEQ multiplex PCR, while the TCRdb copy is restricted to in-frame clones and leaves out a portion. Of about 10,000 clones listed, about 57% were seen once; the top ten hold 9% to 15%. The sequences come from tumor tissue, collected at baseline. All receptors come from a person between 30 and 79 years old with non-small cell lung cancer. CDR3s include the opening cysteine and the closing phenylalanine or tryptophan. The D gene is left open where the match is weak. The size field is filled for only some rows; it gives once, few, many or a size class.

D	V	J	size	DNA	CDR3
.	TRBV5-1	TRBJ2-6	medium-sized	TGCGCCAGCACCCTAGACGGCTCTGGGGCCAACGTCCTGACTTTC	CASTLDGSGANVLTF
.	TRBV30	TRBJ1-5	few	TGTGCCTGGAGTGTACCAAGTCGAGGGGATAGCAATCAGCCCCAGCATTTT	CAWSVPSRGDSNQPQHF
.	TRBV5-6	TRBJ2-7	.	TGTGCCAGCAGCCTACGGGGGCGGGGCGAGCAGTACTTC	CASSLRGRGEQYF
.	TRBV15	TRBJ2-3	.	TGTGCCACCAGCAGAGGTAGTACGGCCGCGGATACGCAGTATTTT	CATSRGSTAADTQYF
.	TRBV19	TRBJ2-3	.	TGTGCCAGTAGTATAACATTCTCTAGCACAGATACGCAGTATTTT	CASSITFSSTDTQYF
.	TRBV5-1	TRBJ1-2	medium-sized	TGCGCCAGCAGCTTGGGGACAGTCAACTATGGCTACACCTTC	CASSLGTVNYGYTF
.	TRBV6-5	TRBJ1-2	.	TGTGCCAGCGTTTCAGGAGCCTATGGCTACACCTTC	CASVSGAYGYTF
TRBD2	TRBV28	TRBJ2-1	medium-sized	TGTGCCAGCAGCCCTCAAAAGGCTAGCGGGGGAACCCCCTACAATGAGCAGTTCTTC	CASSPQKASGGTPYNEQFF
.	TRBV6-5	TRBJ2-7	.	TGTGCCAGCAGCGACAACGAGGGGCGGAACGAGCAGTACTTC	CASSDNEGRNEQYF
.	TRBV6-6	TRBJ2-7	medium-sized	TGTGCCGCGAAACGGGATCGATACACCTACGAGCAGTACTTC	CAAKRDRYTYEQYF
.	TRBV7-8	TRBJ1-2	few	TGTGCCAGCAGCAAATTCTTTGCCGGGAAAGGTGGACAGCATAACTATGGCTACACCTTC	CASSKFFAGKGGQHNYGYTF
.	TRBV2	TRBJ1-3	few	TGTGCCAGCATCGAACGGACTTTTGCTGGGGGAAACACCATATATTTT	CASIERTFAGGNTIYF
TRBD1	TRBV10-2	TRBJ1-2	few	TGCGCCAGCAGGGGAAACAGGGGATACAACTATGGCTACACCTTC	CASRGNRGYNYGYTF
TRBD1	TRBV5-1	TRBJ1-1	.	TGCGCCAGCAGCCTGGAACTCAGGCAGGGGGTGGGTGAAGCTTTCTTT	CASSLELRQGVGEAFF
.	TRBV28	TRBJ2-5	few	TGTGCCAGCAGGACGGGACACTCATCAGAGCAGTACTTC	CASRTGHSSEQYF
.	TRBV10-1	TRBJ2-7	medium-sized	TGCGCCAGCAGTGAGTCGGGGGACGCATCCTACGAGCAGTACTTC	CASSESGDASYEQYF
.	TRBV28	TRBJ2-7	.	TGTGCCAGCAACCCTTATGGGGGGTTCACGACATACGAGCAGTACTTC	CASNPYGGFTTYEQYF
TRBD2	TRBV4-2	TRBJ2-1	.	TGTGCCAGCAGCCGCCAGACTAGCGGGAGATTTGCTGAGCAGTTCTTC	CASSRQTSGRFAEQFF
.	TRBV27	TRBJ2-3	once	TGTGCCAGCACGAACGGGGTAGATACGCAGTATTTT	CASTNGVDTQYF
.	TRBV28	TRBJ2-7	.	TGTGCCAGCAGTTTCCCAGGGGGGACCTACGAGCAGTACTTC	CASSFPGGTYEQYF
.	TRBV18	TRBJ1-5	.	TGTGCCAGCTCAACCAAACCCCACACTCAGCCCCAGCATTTT	CASSTKPHTQPQHF
.	TRBV11-2	TRBJ2-7	.	TGTGCCAGCAGCTTATATGGCCAGGGGAGCTACGAGCAGTACTTC	CASSLYGQGSYEQYF
.	TRBV10-3	TRBJ1-2	few	TGTGCCATCAGTTTGACAGCCAGTGGCTACACCTTC	CAISLTASGYTF
.	TRBV2	TRBJ1-2	medium-sized	TGTGCCAGCAGTAAATACAGGGAGGGGAACTATGGCTACACCTTC	CASSKYREGNYGYTF
TRBD1	TRBV29-1	TRBJ1-4	.	TGCAGCGTTTACCGGGACAGGGAGGAAAAACTGTTTTTT	CSVYRDREEKLFF
TRBD2	TRBV28	TRBJ2-3	.	TGTGCCAGCAGTACGACTAGCGCCACAGATACGCAGTATTTT	CASSTTSATDTQYF
TRBD1	TRBV6-1	TRBJ1-2	few	TGTGCCAGCAGTGAAGGAAGGTCAGGGGGGTTCTATGGCTACACCTTC	CASSEGRSGGFYGYTF
.	TRBV19	TRBJ1-5	.	TGTGCCAGTAGTATATTCGCTAATCAGCCCCAGCATTTT	CASSIFANQPQHF
TRBD1	TRBV2	TRBJ2-5	few	TGTGCCAGCAGTGACTTGGGACAGGGGCAAGAGACCCAGTACTTC	CASSDLGQGQETQYF
.	TRBV2	TRBJ2-2	few	TGTGCCAGCAGGGTAGCGCTGAACACCGGGGAGCTGTTTTTT	CASRVALNTGELFF
TRBD1	TRBV2	TRBJ1-3	few	TGTGCCAGCAGTGAACAGACAGGGACCTCTGGAAACACCATATATTTT	CASSEQTGTSGNTIYF
.	TRBV7-3	TRBJ1-1	.	TGTGCCAGCAGCCTATCGGGGGTCATGAACACTGAAGCTTTCTTT	CASSLSGVMNTEAFF
TRBD2	TRBV4-1	TRBJ2-2	medium-sized	TGCGCCAGCAGCCGTGGGACTAGCGGGAACGGCGGGGAGCTGTTTTTT	CASSRGTSGNGGELFF
TRBD1	TRBV2	TRBJ2-7	.	TGTGCCAGCAGTCGGGACAGGGTTTTCTACGAGCAGTACTTC	CASSRDRVFYEQYF
.	TRBV28	TRBJ1-6	.	TGTGCCAGCATACGCGCAGGACGGTACTCACCCCTCCACTTT	CASIRAGRYSPLHF
.	TRBV30	TRBJ2-2	.	TGTGCCTGGACCAACAACCGGGGGGCAGACACCGGGGAGCTGTTTTTT	CAWTNNRGADTGELFF
.	TRBV14	TRBJ2-1	.	TGTGCCAGCAGCCCAACCCGGTTCGTGCTGGACACGTACAATGAGCAGTTCTTC	CASSPTRFVLDTYNEQFF
.	TRBV7-8	TRBJ1-6	.	TGTGCCAGCAGCTTAGCCGGGGAGGTCTGGCACAATTCACCCCTCCACTTT	CASSLAGEVWHNSPLHF
.	TRBV6-1	TRBJ2-7	.	TGTGCCAGCAGTGAAGAGGGGCCCATTTCGTACGAGCAGTACTTC	CASSEEGPISYEQYF
.	TRBV10-3	TRBJ2-1	.	TGTGCCATCAAGGGGGGGGATCGAAATGAGCAGTTCTTC	CAIKGGDRNEQFF
TRBD2	TRBV7-9	TRBJ2-3	once	TGTGCCAGCAGCTTAGCCGGGAGGGCCAAGACGGCAGATACGCAGTATTTT	CASSLAGRAKTADTQYF
.	TRBV20-1	TRBJ2-7	medium-sized	TGCAGTGCTAGTCCTGACTACGAGCAGTACTTC	CSASPDYEQYF